The rows below give T cell receptor beta chains drawn from one sample of a study of Ad26.COV2.S vaccination and SARS-CoV-2 variants. Assay used: immunoSEQ multiplex PCR; TCRdb lists only in-frame clones, some missing. The table records approximately 400,000 clones, about 80% of them present only once. Here the sequenced sample was peripheral blood, taken in a trial of Ad26.COV2.S vaccine versus placebo. These receptors were taken from a person aged 18-60 years who received the Ad26.COV2.S COVID-19 vaccine or a placebo. Each CDR3 is given with its conserved first and last residue.

j_call,v_call,cdr3_aa
TRBJ2-4,TRBV4-2,CASSQGTVKNIQYF
TRBJ1-2,TRBV3-1/TRBV3-2,CASSQVSPDRYGYTF
TRBJ2-7,TRBV7-3,CASSFGGSYEQYF
TRBJ2-5,TRBV23-1,CAPTSLERYSGRDGETQYF
TRBJ1-6,TRBV19,CASSFRVYGSPLHF
TRBJ1-4,TRBV3-1/TRBV3-2,CASSQSPGRSNEKLFF
TRBJ2-1,TRBV5-6,CASRRDLHNEQFF
TRBJ2-3,TRBV5-1,CASSLMTSGRLTDTQYF
TRBJ1-1,TRBV4-1,CASSPGLGTEAFF
TRBJ2-5,TRBV2,CASSGGLAKETQYF
TRBJ2-5,TRBV3-1/TRBV3-2,CASSLSRRSQETQYF
TRBJ1-4,TRBV25-1,CASRGWENEKLFF
TRBJ2-1,TRBV4-1,CASSQPTGSDEQFF
TRBJ1-3,TRBV7-9,CASSKNQGFSGNTIYF
TRBJ2-2,TRBV3-1/TRBV3-2,CASSQAPGLAGGRTGELFF
TRBJ2-3,TRBV7-7,CASSLSLLAAAEAQYF
TRBJ2-2,TRBV24-1,CATSDLERLAGGELFF
TRBJ2-5,TRBV6-5,CASSNPTYGGTQYF
TRBJ2-1,TRBV7-9,CASSQPSEQFF
TRBJ1-2,TRBV5-1,CASSSLGTAGYTF
TRBJ2-2,TRBV2,CASSGRASNTGELFF
TRBJ2-3,TRBV24-1,CATSDSRRGGDTQYF
TRBJ2-3,TRBV11-3,CASSLWGGDTQYF
TRBJ2-1,TRBV12-3/TRBV12-4,CASGGLDEQFF
TRBJ1-1,TRBV25-1,CASSESGENTEAFF
TRBJ1-1,TRBV9,CASSAGTGNTEAFF
TRBJ2-7,TRBV6-5,CASSFGTGSYEQYF
TRBJ1-4,TRBV19,CASSRGQGLLFF
TRBJ2-7,TRBV7-9,CASSTPLAGFLEQYF
TRBJ1-1,TRBV5-1,CASSIGTGRLVTEAFF
TRBJ1-1,TRBV2,CASSGRLYLNTEAFF
TRBJ1-5,TRBV27,CASSWTGDVRRQPQHF
TRBJ1-6,TRBV7-9,CASSGGTGYNSPLHF
TRBJ2-5,TRBV6-2/TRBV6-3,CASSPRRLAGHQETQYF
TRBJ2-7,TRBV14,CASSQDTAEQYF
TRBJ1-4,TRBV5-6,CASSFVGTDQEKLFF
TRBJ2-2,TRBV7-9,CASSSNKFRPGTNTGELFF
TRBJ2-2,TRBV5-4,CASTPPNTGELFF
TRBJ1-2,TRBV15,CATTQQGGFNGYTF
TRBJ2-3,TRBV6-1,CASSERGTGGSDTQYF
TRBJ2-5,TRBV5-1,CASQRAPQETQYF
TRBJ1-1,TRBV28,CASSFVTEAFF
TRBJ2-7,TRBV19,CASSLKSGGFAYEQYF
TRBJ2-6,TRBV6-5,CASNPAGSGANVLTF
TRBJ2-2,TRBV7-2,CASSPQPGGDTGELFF
TRBJ2-3,TRBV7-6,CASSFRRIQPTDTQYF
TRBJ1-2,TRBV5-4,CASSLGGGRGFYGYTF
TRBJ2-1,TRBV3-1/TRBV3-2,CASSQASPGLEAHEQFF